This TCR beta chain was observed in a study of T cell changes during pregnancy in multiple sclerosis. Assay used: immunoSEQ multiplex PCR; TCRdb lists only in-frame clones, some missing. The sample holds 40,000 to 50,000 clones; 90% to 95% are singletons and the top ten take 7.5% to 9.5%. Germline loops: CDR1 SNHLY, CDR2 FYNNEI. The length of the CDR3 is 16 residues. Germline trimming cut 3 bases from V and 4 bases from J; bases unmatched to any gene: 9. The material sequenced was CD8+ T cells from peripheral blood mononuclear cells, taken in the third trimester of pregnancy. The genes are TRBV2 and TRBJ2-3; TRBD2 aligns across 8 bases. This receptor was identified in a female donor with multiple sclerosis, enrolled in a pregnancy study. In DNA, the CDR3 is TGTGCCAGCAGTGAGTCGAGCGGGAGTTTTTCAGATACGCAGTATTTT. Amino acid sequence: CASSESSGSFSDTQYF.